These T cell receptor beta chains were read from a single sample in a study of T-cell reconstitution after alpha-beta-depleted transplantation in children. TCRdb processed the PCR reads anew with MiXCR; each CDR3 protein has one entry. The data hold approximately 100,000 distinct CDR3 sequences, with 9.5% to 15% observed a single time. This specimen consisted of PBMCs from the stem cell graft donor, obtained from the stem cell graft. All receptors come from a human donor who donated a stem cell graft to a child with inherited bone marrow failure. Each CDR3 is given with its conserved first and last residue. D genes are given only for firm matches. The size entry is marked missing in some rows and otherwise reads once, few, many or a size class.

CDR3aa	CDR3nt	len	v_gene	j_gene	abundance	d_gene
CAWSRVEGGYTF	TGTGCCTGGAGTAGGGTTGAGGGTGGCTACACCTTC	12	TRBV30	TRBJ1-2	many	.
CASRAGGPYDTQYF	TGTGCCAGCAGGGCGGGGGGGCCTTATGATACGCAGTATTTT	14	TRBV12-3/TRBV12-4	TRBJ2-3	many	TRBD2
CASSFGTGPLSEQYF	TGTGCCAGCAGTTTCGGGACAGGGCCTCTTTCCGAGCAGTACTTC	15	TRBV11-2	TRBJ2-7	few	TRBD1
CASSLAVGQGNQPQHF	TGTGCCAGCAGCTTGGCCGTGGGCCAGGGAAATCAGCCCCAGCATTTT	16	TRBV5-6	TRBJ1-5	.	.
CASSWTAGEYEQYF	TGTGCCAGCAGCTGGACAGCGGGCGAATACGAGCAGTACTTC	14	TRBV7-9	TRBJ2-7	medium-sized	.
CASSRAWGNYGYTF	TGCGCCAGCAGCCGAGCCTGGGGGAACTATGGCTACACCTTC	14	TRBV4-1	TRBJ1-2	many	.
CAIGTTTTSATNEQFF	TGTGCCATCGGCACTACAACGACTAGCGCGACGAATGAGCAGTTCTTC	16	TRBV10-3	TRBJ2-1	many	TRBD2
CATELRLEAFF	TGTGCCACGGAACTCAGACTTGAAGCTTTCTTT	11	TRBV7-9	TRBJ1-1	.	.
CASSFPGGNQPQHF	TGTGCCAGCAGTTTCCCCGGGGGCAATCAGCCCCAGCATTTT	14	TRBV28	TRBJ1-5	many	.
CASSQIALNYNEQFF	TGTGCCAGCAGCCAAATAGCGTTAAACTACAATGAGCAGTTCTTC	15	TRBV11-2	TRBJ2-1	.	.
CAISESRTGGNEQFF	TGTGCCATCAGTGAGTCAAGGACAGGTGGCAATGAGCAGTTCTTC	15	TRBV10-3	TRBJ2-1	many	TRBD1
CATSSLGTTRGEQYF	TGTGCCACCAGCAGTCTCGGGACTACTAGGGGGGAGCAGTACTTC	15	TRBV15	TRBJ2-7	many	.
CASSYMDSTYEQYF	TGTGCCAGCAGTTACATGGACAGTACTTACGAGCAGTACTTC	14	TRBV6-6	TRBJ2-7	.	.
CASSIASGSDTQYF	TGCGCCAGCAGCATAGCTAGCGGTTCAGATACGCAGTATTTT	14	TRBV5-1	TRBJ2-3	many	TRBD2
CASSVGLAGTDTQYF	TGTGCCAGCAGCGTGGGACTAGCGGGGACAGATACGCAGTATTTT	15	TRBV7-9	TRBJ2-3	few	TRBD2
CASSSDRGKGTEAFF	TGTGCCAGCAGCTCCGACAGGGGGAAGGGCACTGAAGCTTTCTTT	15	TRBV7-2	TRBJ1-1	few	TRBD1
CSVSLTYQETQYF	TGCAGCGTTTCACTCACGTACCAAGAGACCCAGTACTTC	13	TRBV29-1	TRBJ2-5	many	.
CASSLAGGWSNEQFF	TGTGCCAGCAGCTTAGCGGGGGGCTGGTCCAATGAGCAGTTCTTC	15	TRBV7-2	TRBJ2-1	many	.
CASSLDFGMSTDTQYF	TGCGCCAGCAGCTTGGATTTCGGGATGAGCACAGATACGCAGTATTTT	16	TRBV5-1	TRBJ2-3	many	.
CASSSGTGIYTDTQYF	TGTGCCAGCAGCTCCGGGACAGGGATTTACACAGATACGCAGTATTTT	16	TRBV7-9	TRBJ2-3	many	TRBD1
CASSPLLGSENTGELFF	TGTGCCAGCAGCCCGCTGTTGGGTTCGGAGAACACCGGGGAGCTGTTTTTT	17	TRBV7-2	TRBJ2-2	many	.
CASTPWDRSHEEQYF	TGTGCCAGCACCCCATGGGACAGGAGCCATGAGGAGCAGTACTTC	15	TRBV12-3/TRBV12-4	TRBJ2-7	many	TRBD1
CASSAQGGNTEAFF	TGTGCCAGCAGCGCCCAGGGGGGGAACACTGAAGCTTTCTTT	14	TRBV2	TRBJ1-1	many	TRBD1
CSAPLSGQGRPGAYGYTF	TGCAGTGCCCCGCTTTCCGGGCAGGGTAGGCCAGGGGCCTATGGCTACACCTTC	18	TRBV20-1	TRBJ1-2	few	.
CASSETANSVEQYF	TGTGCCAGCAGTGAGACAGCCAACTCCGTGGAGCAGTACTTC	14	TRBV2	TRBJ2-7	.	.
CASSLVSPGELFF	TGCGCCAGCAGCTTGGTCTCCCCCGGGGAGCTGTTTTTT	13	TRBV5-1	TRBJ2-2	many	.